This T cell receptor (beta chain) was documented in a study of beta chain features in type 1 diabetes. General study findings and limits: Fewer junction insertions and more nucleotide deletions appeared in type 1 diabetes patients. Amplification by PCR could prefer shorter templates, with the same effect in patients and controls. Whether HLA type influences TCRB rearrangement remained unresolved here.

Expressed TCRB transcripts were sequenced, since all the RNA that had been isolated was reverse transcribed. Assay used: immunoSEQ multiplex PCR; TCRdb lists only in-frame clones, some missing. The table lists approximately 330,000 clones, about 11% of them singletons, with 0.015% to 0.02% in the top ten. This clone was recorded a few times. Antigen: not known. This receptor was taken from a woman between 25 and 40 years old in good health. The specimen sequenced was naive CD4+ T cells from blood.

The CDR3 sequence is CASSSRGRFTDTQYF. For the CDR3, the DNA is TGTGCCAGCAGCTCCAGGGGCAGATTCACAGATACGCAGTATTTT. The J gene is TRBJ2-3, the V gene TRBV7-3; tentative D call: TRBD1 (6 bases). The germline CDR1 and CDR2 sequences are SGHTA and FQGTGA. The CDR3 runs 15 residues. Deletions cut 4 bases from V and 2 bases from J, with 13 bases between.